One T cell receptor beta chain is described in this entry. Its antigen is currently unknown. UMI-labeled 5' RACE TRB cDNA libraries were prepared from the cells. TCRdb re-analyzed the 5' RACE reads; it lists each CDR3 protein once, without DNA. The sample table includes about 130,000 distinct CDR3 sequences. The data were obtained in a study of CXCR3-negative and CXCR3-positive naive CD8 T cells. Study findings and constraints: Hydrophobicity was higher for TRB CDR3s found in CXCR3-positive naive cells than in CXCR3-negative naive cells. The naive subsets expressed comparable surface CD5, and the authors inferred TCR strength from TRB CDR3 properties. Memory CD8+ cells had much lower diversity, and both naive subsets had comparably high diversity. With CXCR3 expression partially decreased after cryopreservation, most assays relied on fresh PBMCs.

In germline, CDR1 is SNHLY, CDR2 FYNNEI. The CDR3 is made up of 19 amino acids. Sample: naive CXCR3- CD8+ T cells from blood. Subset defined: CD45RO-CCR7+CD27+CD95- naive CD8+ T cells lacking CXCR3 (TNR3-). The TCR comes from a human donor in good health. Some clones in this sample may be carry-over from other donors' samples. The chain is built from TRBV2 and TRBJ1-2; TCRdb's assignment of TRBD1 cannot be checked, as there is no DNA. The CDR3 loop is CASTPKGLDRGPANYGYTF.